This T cell receptor (beta chain) derives from a study of human T cells and chemical hapten exposure. Study summary: Diphenylcyclopropenone, dosed weekly to the scalp, was given to patients throughout the roughly 23-week study.

This clonotype was recorded a few times. No antigen is known for it. One entry per CDR3 protein, called by TCRdb with MiXCR from the RACE reads. The data contain about 380,000 distinct CDR3 sequences, more than 4.5% of them singletons. The germline V and J ends were trimmed by 4 bases and 6 bases, with 12 bases remaining between them. In germline, CDR1 is SGDLS, CDR2 YYNGEE. The CDR3 totals 13 residues. Study-level findings and limits: TCRs exceeding a frequency of 1 in 1000 stayed unchanged under DPC sensitization.

The time point is: pre-sensitization, week 0. Treatment: therapeutic diphenylcyclopropenone sensitization with weekly scalp DPC. At patch-test visits, sampling came before the patch test. Sequenced here: whole blood, sampled in connection with sensitization to the hapten diphenylcyclopropenone (DPC). The chain recombines TRBV9 with TRBJ2-3; tentative D call: TRBD2 (5 bases). This TCR was recovered from a woman in her forties or fifties with alopecia areata. Some clones in this sample may be carry-over from other donors' samples. The CDR3 loop reads CASSTRTHDTQYF. CDR3 DNA: TGTGCCAGCAGCACCCGGACTCACGATACGCAGTATTTT.